This TCR beta chain stems from a study of hypomethylating agent response in myelodysplastic syndrome. Study background: Of the myelodysplastic syndrome patients, fewer than 10 were male, 2 female. The study's findings and limits: Whether shared GLIPH2 clusters recognize novel MDS antigens was not confirmed.

Germline V gives CDR1 SGHAT, CDR2 FQNNGV. The CDR3 consists of 16 residues. The V gene end was trimmed by 0 bases and the J gene end by 6 bases; junction bases not matched to a gene: 6. A word on this clone: Its antigen remains unknown.

Libraries were prepared by immunoSEQ multiplex PCR; TCRdb keeps only in-frame clonotypes and omits some of them. The data show approximately 10,000 clones, about 83% seen once. The material sequenced was bone marrow, taken before or after starting hypomethylating agent treatment for myelodysplastic syndrome (not recorded which). J is TRBJ2-1 and V is TRBV11-2, with TRBD2 matching over 9 bases. This sequence originates from a human donor with myelodysplastic syndrome. CDR3 protein: CASSLELAGVGNEQFF. For the CDR3, the DNA is TGTGCCAGCAGCTTAGAATTAGCGGGAGTGGGCAATGAGCAGTTCTTC.